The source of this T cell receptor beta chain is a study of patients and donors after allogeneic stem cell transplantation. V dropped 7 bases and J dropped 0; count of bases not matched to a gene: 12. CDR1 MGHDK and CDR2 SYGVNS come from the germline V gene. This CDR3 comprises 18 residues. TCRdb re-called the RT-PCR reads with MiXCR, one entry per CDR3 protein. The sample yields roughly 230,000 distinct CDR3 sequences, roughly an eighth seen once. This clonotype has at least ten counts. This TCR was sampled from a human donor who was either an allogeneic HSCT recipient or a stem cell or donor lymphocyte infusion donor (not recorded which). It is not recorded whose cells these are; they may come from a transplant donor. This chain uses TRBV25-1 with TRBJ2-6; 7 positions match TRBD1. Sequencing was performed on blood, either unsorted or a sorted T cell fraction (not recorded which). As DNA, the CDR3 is TGTGCCAGCACCCCAGGGGGACAGCCAAGCTCTGGGGCCAACGTCCTGACTTTC. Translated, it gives CASTPGGQPSSGANVLTF.